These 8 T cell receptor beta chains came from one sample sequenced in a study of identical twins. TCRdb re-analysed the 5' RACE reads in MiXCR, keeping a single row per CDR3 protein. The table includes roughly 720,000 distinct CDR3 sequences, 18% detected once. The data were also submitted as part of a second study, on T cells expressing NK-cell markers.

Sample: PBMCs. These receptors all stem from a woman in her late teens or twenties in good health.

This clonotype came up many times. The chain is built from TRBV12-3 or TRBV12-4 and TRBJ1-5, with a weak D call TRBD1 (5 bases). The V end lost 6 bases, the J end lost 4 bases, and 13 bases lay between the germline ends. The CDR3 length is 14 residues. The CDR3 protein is CASSALQANQPQHF. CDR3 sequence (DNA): TGTGCCAGCAGCGCTTTACAGGCTAATCAGCCCCAGCATTTT.

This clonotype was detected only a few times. CDR3 in amino acids: CASKKTGGGQPQHF. DNA of the CDR3: TGCGCCAGCAAGAAGACAGGGGGTGGTCAGCCCCAGCATTTT. The V gene is TRBV10-1, the J gene TRBJ1-5; 9 nucleotides agree with TRBD1. The ends lost 7 bases at V and 6 bases at J; junction bases unmatched: 7. Germline-derived CDR1 and CDR2 are WNHNN and SYGVQD (reference sequence). The CDR3 sequence is 14 residues long.

The CDR3: CASSYTGEGETQYF. The CDR3 DNA reads as TGTGCCAGCAGTTATACCGGGGAGGGGGAGACCCAGTACTTC. This chain uses TRBV6-5 with TRBJ2-5; 7 bases line up with TRBD2. The CDR3 spans 14 residues. Germline trimming cut 3 bases from V and 5 bases from J; bases unmatched to any gene: 6. Germline values: CDR1 MNHEY, CDR2 SVGAGI.

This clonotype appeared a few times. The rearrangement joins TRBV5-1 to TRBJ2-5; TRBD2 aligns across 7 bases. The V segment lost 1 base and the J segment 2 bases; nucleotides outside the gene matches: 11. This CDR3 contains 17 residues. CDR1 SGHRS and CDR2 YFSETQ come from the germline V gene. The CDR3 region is CASSLFTGGMAQETQYF. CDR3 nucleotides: TGCGCCAGCAGCTTGTTTACGGGGGGAATGGCACAAGAGACCCAGTACTTC. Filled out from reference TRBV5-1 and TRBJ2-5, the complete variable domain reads KAGVTQTPRYLIKTRGQQVTLSCSPISGHRSVSWYQQTPGQGLQFLFEYFSETQRNKGNFPGRFSGRQFSNSRSEMNVSTLELGDSALYLCASSLFTGGMAQETQYFGPGTRLLVL.

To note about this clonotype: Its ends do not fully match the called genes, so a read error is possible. Here the CDR3 DNA reads TGTGCCATCAGCCCTGTGTCAGATACGCAGTATTTT. Its translation: CAISPVSDTQYF. The chain joins TRBV5-8 to TRBJ2-3; D is undetermined. The V gene's germline CDR1 is SGHTS and CDR2 YDEGEE. This CDR3 spans 12 amino acids.

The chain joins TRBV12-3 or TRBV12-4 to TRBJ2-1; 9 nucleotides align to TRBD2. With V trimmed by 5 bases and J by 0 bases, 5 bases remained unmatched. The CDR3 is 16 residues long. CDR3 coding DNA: TGTGCCAGCAGTCTCGGCGGGGGGGCCTCCTACAATGAGCAGTTCTTC. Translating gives CASSLGGGASYNEQFF.

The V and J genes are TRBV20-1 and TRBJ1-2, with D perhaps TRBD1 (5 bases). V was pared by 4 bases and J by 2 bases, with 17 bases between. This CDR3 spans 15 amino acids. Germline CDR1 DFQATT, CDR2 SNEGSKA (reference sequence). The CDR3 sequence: CSAKRFRGANYGYTF. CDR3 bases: TGCAGTGCTAAACGATTTCGAGGGGCGAACTATGGCTACACCTTC.

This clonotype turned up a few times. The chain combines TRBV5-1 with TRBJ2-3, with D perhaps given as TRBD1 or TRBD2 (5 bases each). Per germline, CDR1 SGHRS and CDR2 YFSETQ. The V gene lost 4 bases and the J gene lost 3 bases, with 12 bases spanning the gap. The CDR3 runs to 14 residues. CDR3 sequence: CASSGEGYTDTQYF. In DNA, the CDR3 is TGCGCCAGCAGCGGCGAGGGGTATACAGATACGCAGTATTTT.